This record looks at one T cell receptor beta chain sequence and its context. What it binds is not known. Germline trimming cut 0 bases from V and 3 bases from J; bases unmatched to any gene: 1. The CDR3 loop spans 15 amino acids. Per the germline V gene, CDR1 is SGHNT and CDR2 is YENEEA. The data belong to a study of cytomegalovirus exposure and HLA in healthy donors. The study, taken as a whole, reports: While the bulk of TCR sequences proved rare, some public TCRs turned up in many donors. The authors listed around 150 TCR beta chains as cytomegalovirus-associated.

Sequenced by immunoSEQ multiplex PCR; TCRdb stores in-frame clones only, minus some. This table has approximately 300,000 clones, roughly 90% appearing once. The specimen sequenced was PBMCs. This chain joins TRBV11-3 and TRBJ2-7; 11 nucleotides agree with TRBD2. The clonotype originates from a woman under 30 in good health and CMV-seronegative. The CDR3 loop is CASSLDTSGSYEQYF. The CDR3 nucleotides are TGTGCCAGCAGCTTAGACACTAGCGGGAGCTACGAGCAGTACTTC.